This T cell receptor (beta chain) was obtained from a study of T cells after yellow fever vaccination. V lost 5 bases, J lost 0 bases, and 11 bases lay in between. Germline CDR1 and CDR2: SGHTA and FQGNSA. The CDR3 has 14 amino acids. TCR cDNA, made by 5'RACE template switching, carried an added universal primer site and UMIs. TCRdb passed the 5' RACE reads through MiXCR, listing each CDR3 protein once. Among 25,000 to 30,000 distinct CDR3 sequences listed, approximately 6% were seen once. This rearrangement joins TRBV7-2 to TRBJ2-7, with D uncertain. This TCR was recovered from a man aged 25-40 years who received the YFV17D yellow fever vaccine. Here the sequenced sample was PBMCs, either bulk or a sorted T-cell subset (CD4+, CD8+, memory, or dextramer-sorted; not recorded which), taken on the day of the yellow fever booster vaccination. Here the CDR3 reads CASSPAVVSYEQYF. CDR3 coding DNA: TGTGCCAGCAGCCCTGCGGTAGTCTCCTACGAGCAGTACTTC.